This TCR beta chain emerged from a study of control samples from healthy donors and cancer patients. Method: immunoSEQ multiplex PCR; TCRdb's copy keeps in-frame clones and lacks some. In the table there are about 110,000 clones, roughly nine tenths of which are singletons. This CDR3 has 11 amino acids. With 8 bases removed from V and 11 bases from J, the gap between germline ends came to 15 bases. The V gene's germline CDR1 is MDHEN and CDR2 SYDVKM. This receptor was identified in a human donor in good health. The donor label of this sample is uncertain. The sequenced sample consisted of blood. The genes are TRBV28 and TRBJ1-1; unclear D gene. This chain's CDR3 is CASLFGRLAFF. The CDR3 nucleotides are TGTGCCAGCTTATTTGGGCGCTTGGCTTTCTTT.